The TCR beta chain under discussion was sequenced for a study of OX40 agonist ivuxolimab in advanced cancers. Using immunoSEQ multiplex PCR, the repertoire was profiled, and TCRdb retains in-frame clones only, with some absent. The table has roughly 100,000 clones, over 85% seen once. After removal of 0 bases from V and 4 bases from J, the junction contained 3 bases not matched to a gene. CDR3 length: 17 residues. In germline, CDR1 is MGHRA, CDR2 YSYEKL. This receptor was obtained from an adult with an advanced solid tumor such as melanoma, head and neck, liver or kidney cancer. This sequence joins TRBV4-1 and TRBJ2-1, with TRBD2 matching 13 bases. Sample: CD4+ or CD8+ T cells sorted from blood, taken in a trial of the OX40 agonist ivuxolimab. The CDR3 bases are TGCGCCAGCAGCCAAGATTCGACTAGCGGGGGGTACAATGAGCAGTTCTTC. It translates to CASSQDSTSGGYNEQFF.